Each of the 29 T cell receptor beta chains below was sequenced from the same sample in a study of blood T cell repertoires in COVID-19. The data were produced by immunoSEQ multiplex PCR, yet TCRdb's version contains in-frame clones alone and is incomplete. This repertoire shows fewer than 150,000 clones, approximately 90% found once; its top ten account for more than 6%. Sequenced: peripheral blood. These receptors all stem from a human donor in a cohort sampled during active COVID-19.

This clone was detected only once. The rearrangement links TRBV7-3 to TRBJ2-2, with 7 nucleotides matching TRBD1. CDR3 size: 14 residues. Germline V lookup: CDR1 SGHTA, CDR2 FQGTGA. Trimming took 5 bases from V and 5 from J; bases not matched to a gene: 5. Here the CDR3 DNA reads TGTGCCAGCAGCCGCTCGACAGGGACCGGGGAGCTGTTTTTT. It specifies CASSRSTGTGELFF.

The rearrangement uses TRBV5-1 and TRBJ2-1, with D hard to call. Between the trimmed V and J ends, which lost 1 base and 0 bases, there was a span of 11 bases. This CDR3 is built from 16 residues. Germline loops: CDR1 SGHRS, CDR2 YFSETQ. The CDR3 DNA reads as TGCGCCAGCAGCTTGCAGGAACCGAGCTCCTACAATGAGCAGTTCTTC. This encodes CASSLQEPSSYNEQFF.

The chain joins TRBV9 to TRBJ2-2, with TRBD1 matching 9 bases. The ends lost 0 bases at V and 6 bases at J; junction bases unmatched: 6. The CDR3 contains 16 residues. Germline CDR1 is SGDLS and CDR2 is YYNGEE. CDR3 DNA: TGTGCCAGCAGCGTAGACGGACAGGGGAATGCCGGGGAGCTGTTTTTT. It yields the protein CASSVDGQGNAGELFF.

The chain carries TRBV27 and TRBJ2-3; 10 bases map to TRBD1. CDR3 length: 14 residues. Germline-derived CDR1 and CDR2 are MNHEY and SMNVEV (reference sequence). V gave up 10 bases and J gave up 4 bases; unmatched junction bases: 8. CDR3 loop: CAIAPGQGSDTQYF. CDR3 coding DNA: TGTGCCATCGCCCCGGGACAGGGGTCAGATACGCAGTATTTT.

The chain has TRBV7-3 and TRBJ1-1, with a weak D call TRBD1 (5 bases). The CDR3 is 16 residues long. V gave up 5 bases and J gave up 0 bases, with 16 bases separating them. Germline CDR1 reads SGHTA; CDR2 reads FQGTGA. The DNA of the CDR3 is TGTGCCAGCAGCATCATACCCCTACAGGTGAACACTGAAGCTTTCTTT. It encodes CASSIIPLQVNTEAFF.

V and J are TRBV11-3 and TRBJ2-1, with 7 bases that match TRBD2. V shed 1 base, J shed 8 bases, and the junction held 8 bases outside the gene matches. Germline lookup yields CDR1 SGHNT and CDR2 YENEEA. This CDR3 has 15 residues. CDR3 sequence reads: CASSLAGGSRYEQFF. CDR3 sequence (DNA): TGTGCCAGCAGCTTAGCGGGAGGTTCTAGATATGAGCAGTTCTTC.

The chain couples TRBV7-6 to TRBJ2-4; TRBD1 matches at 8 bases. Germline V gives CDR1 SGHVS, CDR2 FNYEAQ. Trimming at V came to 5 bases and at J to 0 bases, leaving 12 bases not matched to a gene. This CDR3 region has 18 residues. DNA of the CDR3: TGTGCCAGCAGCCCGAGGGGACAGGCAACACTAGCCAAAAACATTCAGTACTTC. Translation: CASSPRGQATLAKNIQYF.

The genes are TRBV9 and TRBJ2-3; D remains unclear. V lost 6 bases and J lost 2, with 13 bases in between. Looked up from germline, CDR1 is SGDLS and CDR2 is YYNGEE. This CDR3 comprises 14 residues. CDR3 amino acids: CASTWSGNTDTQYF. In DNA, the CDR3 is TGTGCCAGCACCTGGAGTGGCAACACAGATACGCAGTATTTT.

This clone occurred once. The chain links TRBV7-9 to TRBJ2-3; D perhaps matches TRBD1 (6 bases). Germline CDR1 is SEHNR and CDR2 is FQNEAQ (reference sequence). The CDR3 totals 19 residues. The V end was cut by 6 bases, the J end by 1 base, with 26 bases between. The CDR3, as DNA: TGTGCCAGCAGACCACAGGGTGGGGATTCTAAGGACCGCACAGATACGCAGTATTTT. This gives the protein CASRPQGGDSKDRTDTQYF.

The rearrangement joins TRBV6-5 to TRBJ2-7; D perhaps matches TRBD2 (5 bases). The V gene lost 10 bases and the J gene lost 5 bases, with 18 bases spanning the gap. The CDR3 extends over 13 amino acids. Germline V lookup: CDR1 MNHEY, CDR2 SVGAGI. CDR3 protein: CATLPPRSDEQYF. The CDR3 nucleotides are TGTGCCACCCTCCCCCCTCGTAGCGACGAGCAGTACTTC.

V usage is TRBV2 and J usage is TRBJ1-4, with 11 bases that match TRBD1. Germline values: CDR1 SNHLY, CDR2 FYNNEI. With V trimmed by 8 bases and J by 4 bases, 6 bases remained unmatched. The CDR3 extends over 15 amino acids. This CDR3 reads CASQDRGLNNEKLFF. CDR3 coding DNA: TGTGCCAGCCAGGACAGGGGGCTCAATAATGAAAAACTGTTTTTT.

Only a few counts were recorded for this clone. The chain employs TRBV10-1 and TRBJ1-5; D perhaps matches TRBD1 (5 bases). V lost 3 bases and J 0 bases, leaving 15 bases between the germline ends. Germline CDR1 and CDR2: WNHNN and SYGVQD (reference sequence). This CDR3 has 17 amino acids. CDR3 DNA: TGCGCCAGCAGTGACGCCTCGACAGAGCATAGCAATCAGCCCCAGCATTTT. It codes for CASSDASTEHSNQPQHF.

This chain joins TRBV24-1 and TRBJ2-1, with 10 bases that match TRBD1. CDR3 length: 14 amino acids. The trim removed 6 bases at V and 8 bases at J, leaving 6 bases unmatched. Per germline, CDR1 KGHDR and CDR2 SFDVKD. This CDR3 reads CATSRGTGEYEQFF. The CDR3 nucleotides read TGTGCCACCAGTAGGGGGACAGGGGAATATGAGCAGTTCTTC.

V gene TRBV6-6 combines with J gene TRBJ2-3; 12 bases are shared with TRBD2. CDR3 length: 18 amino acids. Germline trimming cut 7 bases from V and 2 bases from J; bases unmatched to any gene: 13. Looked up from germline, CDR1 is MNHNY and CDR2 is SVGAGI (reference sequence). The CDR3 nucleotides read TGTGCCAGCATTCGTGGGAGGACTAGCGGGACAAACACAGATACGCAGTATTTT. Residues: CASIRGRTSGTNTDTQYF.

This clone was observed a single time. The sample holds other DNA sequences that translate to the same CDR3. The chain employs TRBV7-2 and TRBJ2-5, with D possibly matching TRBD2 (6 bases). V lost 3 bases and J lost 5, with 13 bases in between. The length of the CDR3 is 14 residues. From germline, CDR1 is SGHTA and CDR2 FQGNSA. CDR3 bases: TGTGCCAGCAGCTTGAGGCGGGATCGCGAGACCCAGTACTTC. It yields the protein CASSLRRDRETQYF.

The chain couples TRBV5-4 to TRBJ2-7; 8 bases line up with TRBD1. The V gene end was trimmed by 3 bases and the J gene end by 3 bases; junction bases not matched to a gene: 2. The CDR3 is 13 residues long. The germline gives CDR1 SGHNT, CDR2 YYREEE (reference sequence). CDR3 loop: CASSSGQGYEQYF. CDR3 nucleotides: TGTGCCAGCAGCTCCGGACAGGGCTACGAGCAGTACTTC.

This chain uses TRBV9 with TRBJ2-7; D perhaps matches TRBD2 (6 bases). This CDR3 spans 14 amino acids. V lost 3 bases and J 5 bases, leaving 15 bases between the germline ends. Germline V gene data show CDR1 as SGDLS and CDR2 as YYNGEE. The CDR3 loop is CASSAFPRRDEQYF. Written as DNA, the CDR3 is TGTGCCAGCAGCGCCTTCCCGAGGAGGGACGAGCAGTACTTC.

The chain uses TRBV30 and TRBJ2-7, with TRBD2 as a possible D gene (6 bases). Trimming shortened V by 1 base and J by 2 bases, and 18 bases separated the two germline ends. This CDR3 has 16 amino acids. From germline, CDR1 is GTSNPN and CDR2 SVGIG (reference sequence). CDR3 sequence: CAWSETRLVGAYEQYF. The DNA of the CDR3 is TGTGCCTGGAGTGAAACCCGACTAGTAGGGGCCTACGAGCAGTACTTC.

V gene TRBV2 combines with J gene TRBJ1-1; D not certain. Per germline, CDR1 SNHLY and CDR2 FYNNEI. The CDR3 runs to 14 residues. V was cut by 9 bases and J by 0 bases, with 14 bases left in between. CDR3 bases: TGTGCCAGTACGGAGAGAAGGCTGAACACTGAAGCTTTCTTT. Amino acids: CASTERRLNTEAFF.

The CDR3 DNA follows: TGTGCCACCAGTGATGCGGCCGGGGGAGACATTCAGTACTTC. It yields the protein CATSDAAGGDIQYF. This chain joins TRBV24-1 and TRBJ2-4; D might be TRBD2 (6 bases). CDR3 length equals 14 residues. The V and J ends lost 3 bases and 8 bases respectively, with 13 bases between them. The germline V gene has CDR1 KGHDR and CDR2 SFDVKD.

CDR3 protein: CASSQGSDTQYF. In nucleotides, the CDR3 is TGTGCCAGCAGCCAGGGGTCCGATACGCAGTATTTT. The chain links TRBV2 to TRBJ2-3; D may be TRBD1 (6 bases). V was cut by 6 bases and J by 6 bases, with 10 bases left in between. The CDR3 sequence is 12 residues long. Germline values: CDR1 SNHLY, CDR2 FYNNEI.

V gene TRBV19 combines with J gene TRBJ2-7, with TRBD2 matching over 7 bases. The germline CDR1 and CDR2 sequences are LNHDA and SQIVND (reference sequence). The CDR3 extends over 14 amino acids. The CDR3 DNA reads TGTGCTGTCCTCTTAGCGGGCAGCTCCTACGAGCAGTACTTC. Translation gives CAVLLAGSSYEQYF.

The chain combines TRBV5-6 with TRBJ1-4, with 7 bases identical to TRBD1. Germline lookup yields CDR1 SGHDT and CDR2 YYEEEE. Unmatched junction bases numbered 12, after V lost 3 bases and J lost 7 bases. This CDR3 contains 16 residues. The CDR3 nucleotides are TGTGCCAGCAGCTCCGGTAGGGCAGGGGGTTCTGAAAAACTGTTTTTT. Its protein product is CASSSGRAGGSEKLFF.

This rearrangement joins TRBV6-5 to TRBJ1-6; D might be TRBD1 (5 bases). CDR3 length equals 13 residues. Germline values: CDR1 MNHEY, CDR2 SVGAGI. Trimming left V 6 bases short and J 7 bases short, with 10 bases between. The CDR3 here is CASSWGPNSPLHF. As DNA, the CDR3 is TGTGCCAGCAGCTGGGGCCCAAATTCACCCCTCCACTTT.

V usage is TRBV9 and J usage is TRBJ1-6; D possibly corresponds to TRBD1 (5 bases). Trimming left V 4 bases short and J 6 bases short, with 11 bases between. Germline CDR1 SGDLS, CDR2 YYNGEE. The CDR3 is 14 amino acids. CDR3: CASSSRGTNSPLHF. As DNA, the CDR3 is TGTGCCAGCAGCTCGCGGGGGACTAATTCACCCCTCCACTTT.

The gene calls are TRBV19 and TRBJ1-2; D gene unclear. The V and J ends lost 9 bases and 4 bases respectively, with 12 bases between them. The CDR3 totals 12 residues. CDR1 is LNHDA, CDR2 SQIVND, per germline (reference sequence). DNA of the CDR3: TGTGCCAGCAGGATGCGATCCTATGGCTACACCTTC. The encoded protein is CASRMRSYGYTF. The full variable domain, in which reference TRBV19 and TRBJ1-2 provide the parts outside the CDR3, is DGGITQSPKYLFRKEGQNVTLSCEQNLNHDAMYWYRQDPGQGLRLIYYSQIVNDFQKGDIAEGYSVSREKKESFPLTVTSAQKNPTAFYLCASRMRSYGYTFGSGTRLTVV.

V and J are TRBV27 and TRBJ1-1; 7 nucleotides agree with TRBD1. Trimming took 9 bases from V and 8 from J; bases not matched to a gene: 9. The germline V gene encodes CDR1 MNHEY and CDR2 SMNVEV (reference sequence). The CDR3 is made up of 12 amino acids. This CDR3 is CASGTDFGEAFF. In DNA form, the CDR3 reads TGTGCCAGTGGGACAGATTTTGGGGAAGCTTTCTTT.

The rearrangement joins TRBV13 to TRBJ1-1; tentative D call: TRBD1 (6 bases). The CDR3 has 14 amino acids. Trimming shortened V by 5 bases and J by 1 base, and 11 bases separated the two germline ends. The germline V gene encodes CDR1 PRHDT and CDR2 FYEKMQ (reference sequence). In DNA form, the CDR3 reads TGTGCCAGCAGCGCACGGGGGGCGAACACTGAAGCTTTCTTT. Translating it yields CASSARGANTEAFF.

The chain is built from TRBV7-9 and TRBJ2-3; no reliable D call. The CDR3 covers 16 residues. Germline V gene data show CDR1 as SEHNR and CDR2 as FQNEAQ (reference sequence). The V and J ends lost 0 bases and 5 bases respectively, with 15 bases between them. This CDR3 reads CASSLATTGAVDTQYF. Here the CDR3 DNA reads TGTGCCAGCAGCTTAGCAACTACCGGTGCAGTAGATACGCAGTATTTT.